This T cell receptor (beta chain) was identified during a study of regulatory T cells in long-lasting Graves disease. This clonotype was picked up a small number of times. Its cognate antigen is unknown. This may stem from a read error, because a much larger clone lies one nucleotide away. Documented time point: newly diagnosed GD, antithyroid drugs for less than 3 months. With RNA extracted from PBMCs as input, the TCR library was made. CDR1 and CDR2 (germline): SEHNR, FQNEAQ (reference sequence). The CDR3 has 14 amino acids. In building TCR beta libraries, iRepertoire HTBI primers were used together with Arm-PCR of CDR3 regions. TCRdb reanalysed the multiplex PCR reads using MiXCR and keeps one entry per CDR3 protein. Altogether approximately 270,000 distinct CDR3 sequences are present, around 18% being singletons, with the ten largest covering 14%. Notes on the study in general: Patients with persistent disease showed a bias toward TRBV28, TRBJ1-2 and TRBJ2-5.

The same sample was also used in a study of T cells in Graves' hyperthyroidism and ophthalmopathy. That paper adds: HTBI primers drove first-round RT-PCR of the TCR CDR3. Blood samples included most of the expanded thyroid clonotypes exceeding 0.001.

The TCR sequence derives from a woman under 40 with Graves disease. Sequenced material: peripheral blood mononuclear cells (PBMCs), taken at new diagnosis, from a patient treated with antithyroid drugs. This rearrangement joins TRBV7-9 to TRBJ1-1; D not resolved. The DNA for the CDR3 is TGTACCAGCAGCTCCCTCTCAGGGAACACTGAAGCTTTCTTT. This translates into CTSSSLSGNTEAFF.